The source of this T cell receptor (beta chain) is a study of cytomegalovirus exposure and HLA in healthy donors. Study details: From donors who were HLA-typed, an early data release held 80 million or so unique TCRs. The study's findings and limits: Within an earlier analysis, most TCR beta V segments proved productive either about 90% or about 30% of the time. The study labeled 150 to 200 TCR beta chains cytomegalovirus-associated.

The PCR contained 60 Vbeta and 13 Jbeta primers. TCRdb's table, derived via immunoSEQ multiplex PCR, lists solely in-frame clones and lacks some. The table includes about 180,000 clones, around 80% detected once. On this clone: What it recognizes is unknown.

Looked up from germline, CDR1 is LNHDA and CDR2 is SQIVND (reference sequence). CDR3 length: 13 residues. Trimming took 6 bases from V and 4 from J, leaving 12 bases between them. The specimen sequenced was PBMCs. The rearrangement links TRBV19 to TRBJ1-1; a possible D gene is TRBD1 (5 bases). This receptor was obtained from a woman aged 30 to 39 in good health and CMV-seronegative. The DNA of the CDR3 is TGTGCCAGTAGACCCCATGGGGCCACTGAAGCTTTCTTT. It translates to CASRPHGATEAFF.